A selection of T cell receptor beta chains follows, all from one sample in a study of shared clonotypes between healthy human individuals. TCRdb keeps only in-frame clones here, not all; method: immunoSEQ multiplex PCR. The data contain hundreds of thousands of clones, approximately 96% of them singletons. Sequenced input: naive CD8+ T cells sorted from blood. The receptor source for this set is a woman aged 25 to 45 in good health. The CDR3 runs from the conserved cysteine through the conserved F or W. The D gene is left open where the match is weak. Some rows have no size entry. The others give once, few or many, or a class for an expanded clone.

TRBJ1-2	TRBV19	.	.	TGTGCCAGTAGCTACCAGGGAAATGGCTACACCTTC	CASSYQGNGYTF
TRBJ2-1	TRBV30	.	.	TGTGCCTGGATTCCGCCGACCTCCTACAATGAGCAGTTCTTC	CAWIPPTSYNEQFF
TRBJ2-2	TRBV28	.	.	TGTGCCAGCAGACGAACAGGGAGTACCGGGGAGCTGTTTTTT	CASRRTGSTGELFF
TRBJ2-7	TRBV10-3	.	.	TGTGCCATCGGCGGGGCCAATCCCTACGAGCAGTACTTC	CAIGGANPYEQYF
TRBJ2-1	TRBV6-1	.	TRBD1	TGTGCCAGCACCGGGACAGGGGTCGGTGAGCAGTTCTTC	CASTGTGVGEQFF
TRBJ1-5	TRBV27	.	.	TGTGCCAGCAGTTACCAAGCATTGCTGGGTTCTCAGCCCCAGCATTTT	CASSYQALLGSQPQHF
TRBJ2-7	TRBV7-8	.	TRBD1	TGTGCCAGCAGCTTACACAGGGGCTCCTACGAGCAGTACTTC	CASSLHRGSYEQYF
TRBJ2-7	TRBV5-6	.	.	TGTGCCAGCAGCTTAAGACAAAGCAACTACGAGCAGTACTTC	CASSLRQSNYEQYF
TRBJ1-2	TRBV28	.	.	TGTGCCAGCAGGGCAGGGGATGGCTATGGCTACACCTTC	CASRAGDGYGYTF
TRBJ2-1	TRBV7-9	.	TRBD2	TGTGCCAGCAGCCCCGTGACTAGCGGGTACTACAATGAGCAGTTCTTC	CASSPVTSGYYNEQFF
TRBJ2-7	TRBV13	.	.	TGTGCCAGCAGCTTAGAGAATCAAGCCGTAGAGCAGTACTTC	CASSLENQAVEQYF
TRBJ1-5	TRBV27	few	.	TGTGCCAGCAGTTTCTTTGGGGGATTCAATCAGCCCCAGCATTTT	CASSFFGGFNQPQHF
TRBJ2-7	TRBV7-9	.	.	TGTGCCAGCTCCCAGGGAGTGTGGGAGCAGTACTTC	CASSQGVWEQYF
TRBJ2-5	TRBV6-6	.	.	TGTGCCAGCATCGGGACGGGCCCACAAGAGACCCAGTACTTC	CASIGTGPQETQYF
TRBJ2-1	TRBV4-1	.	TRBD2	TGCGCCAGCAGCCAGACTAGCGGGTACTACAATGAGCAGTTCTTC	CASSQTSGYYNEQFF
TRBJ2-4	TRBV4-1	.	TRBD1	TGCGCCAGCAGCCAACGGTTCTCGGGACAGATAAACATTCAGTACTTC	CASSQRFSGQINIQYF
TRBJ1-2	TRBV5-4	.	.	TGTGCCAGCAGCCTCGGCTCAGGGGCTACCTATGGCTACACCTTC	CASSLGSGATYGYTF
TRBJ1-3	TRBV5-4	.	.	TGTGCCAGCAGCTTATACGGGGGAAACACCATATATTTT	CASSLYGGNTIYF